Described below is a single TCR beta chain sequence and its context. This record comes from a study of molecular identifiers for immune sequencing clone quantification. From germline, CDR1 is SGDLS and CDR2 YYNGEE. The CDR3 covers 14 residues. Between the trimmed V and J ends, which lost 3 bases and 4 bases, there was a span of 13 bases. From the PCR reads, TCRdb called clonotypes with MiXCR, one entry per CDR3 protein. The sample holds 490,000 or so distinct CDR3 sequences, 20% to 25% seen once. This TCR was sampled from a human donor in good health. Some libraries in this study had Jurkat cell RNA spiked in. V gene TRBV9 combines with J gene TRBJ1-1; the D gene is possibly TRBD1 (6 bases). The sequencing sample was made of naive CD8+ T cells from blood, with Jurkat cell RNA spiked in. Subset specified: FACS-sorted CD8+CD4-CCR7+CD45RA+ naive T cells. As DNA, the CDR3 is TGTGCCAGCAGCGAATTACCAGGGGCCACTGAAGCTTTCTTT. This sequence encodes CASSELPGATEAFF. Looking up the rest from reference TRBV9 and TRBJ1-1 gives the full variable domain: DSGVTQTPKHLITATGQRVTLRCSPRSGDLSVYWYQQSLDQGLQFLIQYYNGEERAKGNILERFSAQQFPDLHSELNLSSLELGDSALYFCASSELPGATEAFFGQGTRLTVV.